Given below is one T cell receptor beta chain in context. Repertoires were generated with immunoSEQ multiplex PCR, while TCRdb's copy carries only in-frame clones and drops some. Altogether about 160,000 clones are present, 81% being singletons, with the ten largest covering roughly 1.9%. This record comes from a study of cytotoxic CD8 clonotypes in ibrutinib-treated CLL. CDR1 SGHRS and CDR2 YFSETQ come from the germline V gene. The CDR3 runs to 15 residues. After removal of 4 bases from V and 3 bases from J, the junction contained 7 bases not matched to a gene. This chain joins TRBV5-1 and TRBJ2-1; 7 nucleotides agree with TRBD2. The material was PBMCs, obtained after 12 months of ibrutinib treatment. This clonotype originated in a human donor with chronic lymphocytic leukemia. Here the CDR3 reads CASSQGLSHYNEQFF. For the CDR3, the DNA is TGCGCCAGCAGCCAGGGACTATCCCACTACAATGAGCAGTTCTTC. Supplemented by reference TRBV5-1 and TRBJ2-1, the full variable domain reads KAGVTQTPRYLIKTRGQQVTLSCSPISGHRSVSWYQQTPGQGLQFLFEYFSETQRNKGNFPGRFSGRQFSNSRSEMNVSTLELGDSALYLCASSQGLSHYNEQFFGPGTRLTVL.